This T cell receptor (beta chain) is from a study of shared clonotypes between healthy human individuals. Study results and limitations: On the whole, naive subsets had larger estimated richness than memory subsets had.

Trimming removed 6 bases at V and 8 bases at J, with 19 bases between. The CDR3 has 14 residues. The germline V gene has CDR1 MNHNS and CDR2 SASEGT. Several immunoSEQ plates received, in even portions, the genomic DNA of each subset. Replicate sorted-subset PCRs were loaded with around 220 ng DNA, approximately 31,000 T cell genomes. Clones were sequenced by immunoSEQ multiplex PCR, and TCRdb holds only the in-frame ones, with some missing. The sample carries 90,000 to 130,000 clones, 68% recorded once. This clone was counted between two and nine times. Its antigen remains unknown. The chain carries TRBV6-1 and TRBJ1-2, with a possible D match to TRBD1 (5 bases). This clonotype was sampled from a young woman in good health. Specimen: memory CD8+ T cells sorted from blood. Subset specified: CD45RO+ cells pooled with CCR7-negative TemRA cells. This CDR3 reads CASSSGRGGKGYTF. For the CDR3, the DNA is TGTGCCAGCAGCTCCGGACGGGGCGGGAAGGGCTACACCTTC.